This is a list of T cell receptor beta chains from one sample in a study of T-cell memory formation after mild COVID-19. MiXCR, run by TCRdb on the 5' RACE reads, gives a single entry per CDR3 protein. The table has about 500,000 distinct CDR3 sequences, about a fifth seen once. Sequencing input: PBMCs or a T cell subset sorted from them (not recorded which). Source of these receptors: an adult woman who had mild COVID-19 (a few samples of this study predate the infection). Cell type and time point are not known. Each CDR3 is given with its conserved first and last residue. The D gene is left open where the match is weak. The listing skips clone size in some rows; elsewhere it reads once, few, many or a size class.

d_call j_call v_call clone_size cdr3_aa cdr3_nt
- TRBJ2-3 TRBV5-1 - CASSLETASTDTQYF TGCGCCAGCAGCTTGGAGACAGCTAGCACAGATACGCAGTATTTT
- TRBJ2-2 TRBV7-9 few CASSFPQGGTGELFF TGTGCCAGCAGCTTCCCTCAGGGAGGCACCGGGGAGCTGTTTTTT
TRBD1 TRBJ1-2 TRBV9 - CASSVDLSGTGDDYGYTF TGTGCCAGCAGCGTAGACCTGTCCGGGACAGGGGACGACTATGGCTACACCTTC
- TRBJ2-3 TRBV7-2 few CASSWGEQDTQYF TGTGCCAGCAGCTGGGGGGAACAAGATACGCAGTATTTT
TRBD1 TRBJ2-1 TRBV2 - CASSVGQGYHEQFF TGTGCCAGCAGTGTGGGACAGGGGTATCATGAGCAGTTCTTC
- TRBJ2-7 TRBV20-1 many CSAEDLSNSYEQYF TGCAGTGCTGAGGACCTATCTAATTCCTACGAGCAGTACTTC
TRBD2 TRBJ2-1 TRBV20-1 few CSASVTSAYNEQFF TGCAGTGCTAGCGTTACTAGCGCCTACAATGAGCAGTTCTTC
- TRBJ2-5 TRBV7-9 few CASSVSSAGARLAQYF TGTGCCAGCAGCGTTTCGTCGGCGGGGGCCAGGTTGGCCCAGTACTTC
- TRBJ2-7 TRBV18 few CASSPAGQSEQYF TGTGCCAGCTCACCCGCAGGCCAGAGCGAGCAGTACTTC
TRBD2 TRBJ2-7 TRBV30 few CAWSVRFGGLYEQYF TGTGCCTGGAGTGTACGGTTCGGGGGACTATACGAGCAGTACTTC
- TRBJ2-5 TRBV2 many CASSVLEGSQETQYF TGTGCCAGCAGTGTGCTGGAAGGGAGCCAAGAGACCCAGTACTTC
- TRBJ1-1 TRBV7-9 few CASSLERIPEAFF TGTGCCAGCAGCTTAGAAAGGATACCAGAAGCTTTCTTT
TRBD2 TRBJ2-5 TRBV9 - CASSVASSGRALETQYF TGTGCCAGCAGCGTAGCATCTAGCGGGAGGGCCTTGGAGACCCAGTACTTC
- TRBJ1-5 TRBV7-8 - CASSLDFVTLSNQPQHF TGTGCCAGCAGCTTAGATTTCGTTACCTTGAGCAATCAGCCCCAGCATTTT
TRBD2 TRBJ2-1 TRBV24-1 - CATSDQTSGRAGEQFF TGTGCCACCAGTGACCAAACTAGCGGGAGGGCCGGTGAGCAGTTCTTC
- TRBJ2-7 TRBV7-9 - CASSYSEGEQYF TGTGCCAGCAGCTACTCGGAGGGCGAGCAGTACTTC
- TRBJ1-1 TRBV5-4 few CASSLQGPLGTEAFF TGTGCCAGCAGCTTACAGGGACCTTTGGGCACTGAAGCTTTCTTT
- TRBJ2-2 TRBV11-2 - CAAGDPGAGELFF TGTGCCGCAGGGGATCCTGGGGCCGGGGAGCTGTTTTTT
- TRBJ1-4 TRBV28 few CASSLSGGSNEKLFF TGTGCCAGCAGTTTATCCGGGGGGTCCAATGAAAAACTGTTTTTT
- TRBJ2-7 TRBV25-1 many CASSRATYEQYF TGTGCCAGCAGTCGAGCTACATACGAGCAGTACTTC
TRBD2 TRBJ2-1 TRBV11-3 - CASSGLAGGGEQFF TGTGCCAGCTCCGGACTAGCGGGAGGAGGGGAGCAGTTCTTC
- TRBJ1-2 TRBV5-1 few CASSAYSGSGDYGYTF TGCGCCAGCAGCGCCTACTCCGGATCGGGGGATTATGGCTACACCTTC
TRBD1 TRBJ2-5 TRBV7-2 few CASSAHRGLYQETQYF TGTGCCAGCAGCGCCCACAGGGGGTTGTATCAAGAGACCCAGTACTTC
TRBD1 TRBJ2-7 TRBV29-1 - CSVEVGPRQGSSYEQYF TGCAGCGTTGAAGTGGGCCCCAGACAGGGTAGTTCCTACGAGCAGTACTTC
- TRBJ1-5 TRBV9 medium-sized CASSVPLPYSNQPQHF TGTGCCAGCAGCGTACCCCTCCCTTATAGCAATCAGCCCCAGCATTTT
- TRBJ2-3 TRBV9 - CASSVGGVADTQYF TGTGCCAGCAGCGTAGGGGGAGTGGCAGATACGCAGTATTTT
TRBD2 TRBJ2-1 TRBV29-1 few CSVTPLAGYANEQFF TGCAGCGTTACCCCTTTAGCGGGGTACGCCAATGAGCAGTTCTTC
- TRBJ2-1 TRBV29-1 - CSVEWQYNEQFF TGCAGCGTTGAATGGCAGTACAATGAGCAGTTCTTC
- TRBJ1-2 TRBV6-5 few CASSLGTSDGYTF TGTGCCAGCAGTCTCGGGACATCCGATGGCTACACCTTC
- TRBJ2-3 TRBV12-3/TRBV12-4 few CASKVVEGTDTQYF TGTGCCAGCAAGGTAGTCGAAGGCACAGATACGCAGTATTTT
- TRBJ2-7 TRBV6-6 - CASSYPLAGEGSYEQYF TGTGCCAGCAGTTACCCCCTTGCGGGCGAGGGGTCCTACGAGCAGTACTTC
- TRBJ1-2 TRBV6-2/TRBV6-3 many CASSYVSGNAYGYTF TGTGCCAGCAGTTACGTGTCAGGGAACGCCTATGGCTACACCTTC
- TRBJ2-3 TRBV6-1 - CASSEVGRSTDTQYF TGTGCCAGCAGTGAAGTAGGCAGAAGCACAGATACGCAGTATTTT
- TRBJ2-1 TRBV5-1 few CASARGTGDGNEQFF TGCGCCAGCGCCCGGGGCACTGGGGACGGCAATGAGCAGTTCTTC
- TRBJ2-5 TRBV7-9 - CASSFGETGGWGETQYF TGTGCCAGCAGCTTCGGTGAGACAGGCGGATGGGGAGAGACCCAGTACTTC